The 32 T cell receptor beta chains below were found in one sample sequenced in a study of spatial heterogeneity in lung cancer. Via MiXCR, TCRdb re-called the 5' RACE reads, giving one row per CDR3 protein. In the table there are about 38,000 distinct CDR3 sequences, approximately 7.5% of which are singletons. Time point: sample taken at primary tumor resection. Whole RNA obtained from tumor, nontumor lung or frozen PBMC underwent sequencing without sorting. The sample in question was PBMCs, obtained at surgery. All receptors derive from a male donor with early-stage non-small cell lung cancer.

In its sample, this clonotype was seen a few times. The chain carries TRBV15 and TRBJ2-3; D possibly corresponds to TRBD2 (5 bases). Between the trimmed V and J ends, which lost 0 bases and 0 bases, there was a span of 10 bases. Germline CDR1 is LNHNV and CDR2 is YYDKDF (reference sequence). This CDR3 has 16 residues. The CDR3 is CATSRDQAASTDTQYF. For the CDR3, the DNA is TGTGCCACCAGCAGAGATCAAGCGGCTAGCACAGATACGCAGTATTTT.

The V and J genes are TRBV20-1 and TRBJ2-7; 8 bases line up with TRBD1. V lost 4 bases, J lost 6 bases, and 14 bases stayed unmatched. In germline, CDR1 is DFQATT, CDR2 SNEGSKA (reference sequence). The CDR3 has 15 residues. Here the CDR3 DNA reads TGCAGTGCTACAGACCTACAGGGGGGAGTGGGCGAGCAGTACTTC. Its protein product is CSATDLQGGVGEQYF.

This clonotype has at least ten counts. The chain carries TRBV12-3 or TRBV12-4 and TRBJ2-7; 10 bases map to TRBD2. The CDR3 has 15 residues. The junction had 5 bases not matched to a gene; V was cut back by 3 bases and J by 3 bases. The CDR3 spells CASSLGLASNYEQYF. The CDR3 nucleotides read TGTGCCAGCAGTTTGGGACTAGCGTCCAACTACGAGCAGTACTTC.

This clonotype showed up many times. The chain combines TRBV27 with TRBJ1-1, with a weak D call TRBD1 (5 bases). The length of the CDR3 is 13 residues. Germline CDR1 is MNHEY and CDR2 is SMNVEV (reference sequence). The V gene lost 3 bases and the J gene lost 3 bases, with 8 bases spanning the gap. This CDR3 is CASSLGQYTEAFF. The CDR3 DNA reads TGTGCCAGCAGTTTGGGGCAATACACTGAAGCTTTCTTT.

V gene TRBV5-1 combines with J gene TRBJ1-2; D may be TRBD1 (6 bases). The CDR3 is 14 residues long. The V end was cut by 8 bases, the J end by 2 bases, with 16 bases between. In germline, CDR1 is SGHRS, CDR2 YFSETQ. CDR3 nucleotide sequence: TGCGCCAGTACAAGGGGGGGCGAAAACTATGGCTACACCTTC. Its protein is CASTRGGENYGYTF.

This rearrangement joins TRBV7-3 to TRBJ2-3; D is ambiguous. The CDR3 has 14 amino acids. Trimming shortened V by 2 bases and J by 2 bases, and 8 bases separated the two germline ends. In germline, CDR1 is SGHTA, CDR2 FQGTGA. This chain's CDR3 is CASSLVQYTDTQYF. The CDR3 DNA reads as TGTGCCAGCAGCTTAGTCCAGTACACAGATACGCAGTATTTT.

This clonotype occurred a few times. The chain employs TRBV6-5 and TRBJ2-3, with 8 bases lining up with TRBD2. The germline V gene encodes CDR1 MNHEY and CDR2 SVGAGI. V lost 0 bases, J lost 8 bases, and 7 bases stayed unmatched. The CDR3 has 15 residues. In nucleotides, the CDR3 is TGTGCCAGCAGTTACTCCGGGACTAGTGGACTTACGCAGTATTTT. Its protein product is CASSYSGTSGLTQYF.

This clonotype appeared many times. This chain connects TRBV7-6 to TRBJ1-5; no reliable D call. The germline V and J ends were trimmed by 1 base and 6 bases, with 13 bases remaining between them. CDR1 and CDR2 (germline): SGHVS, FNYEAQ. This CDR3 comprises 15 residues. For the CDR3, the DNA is TGTGCCAGCAGCTTAGGAACGGGAGGCACTCAGCCCCAGCATTTT. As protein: CASSLGTGGTQPQHF.

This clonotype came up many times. This chain's CDR3 is CASSVSGLGTGELFF. The CDR3 coding sequence is TGTGCCAGCAGTGTTTCCGGGTTGGGAACCGGGGAGCTGTTTTTT. J is TRBJ2-2 and V is TRBV2; D is unclear. The germline V gene has CDR1 SNHLY and CDR2 FYNNEI. The CDR3 totals 15 residues. The V and J ends lost 4 bases and 5 bases respectively, with 14 bases between them. The full variable domain, with the rest looked up from reference TRBV2 and TRBJ2-2, is EPEVTQTPSHQVTQMGQEVILRCVPISNHLYFYWYRQILGQKVEFLVSFYNNEISEKSEIFDDQFSVERPDGSNFTLKIRSTKLEDSAMYFCASSVSGLGTGELFFGEGSRLTVL.

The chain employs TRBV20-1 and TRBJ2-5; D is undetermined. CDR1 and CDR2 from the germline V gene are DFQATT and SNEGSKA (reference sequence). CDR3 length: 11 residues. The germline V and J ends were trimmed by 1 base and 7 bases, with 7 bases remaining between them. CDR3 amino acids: CSARGLGTQYF. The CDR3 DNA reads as TGCAGTGCTAGAGGATTGGGGACCCAGTACTTC.

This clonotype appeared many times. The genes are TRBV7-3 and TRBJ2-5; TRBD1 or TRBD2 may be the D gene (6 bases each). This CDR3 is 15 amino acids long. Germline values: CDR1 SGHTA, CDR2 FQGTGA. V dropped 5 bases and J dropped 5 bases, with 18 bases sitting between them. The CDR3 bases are TGTGCCAGCAGCCGAAGGGGGGCGCTTCGGGAGACCCAGTACTTC. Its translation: CASSRRGALRETQYF.

The CDR3: CASSALGSNTEAFF. The CDR3 coding sequence is TGTGCCAGCTCGGCTTTGGGGTCGAACACTGAAGCTTTCTTT. The chain recombines TRBV18 with TRBJ1-1; D unclear. Germline V CDR1 and CDR2: KGHSH, LQKENI. Deletions cut 6 bases from V and 1 base from J, with 12 bases between. The CDR3 spans 14 residues.

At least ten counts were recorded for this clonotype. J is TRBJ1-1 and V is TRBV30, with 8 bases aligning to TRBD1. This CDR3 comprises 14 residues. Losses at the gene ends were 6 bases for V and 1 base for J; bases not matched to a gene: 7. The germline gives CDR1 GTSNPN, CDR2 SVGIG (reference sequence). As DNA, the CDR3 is TGTGCCTGTCCTTCCAGGGGGCGGAACACTGAAGCTTTCTTT. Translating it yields CACPSRGRNTEAFF.

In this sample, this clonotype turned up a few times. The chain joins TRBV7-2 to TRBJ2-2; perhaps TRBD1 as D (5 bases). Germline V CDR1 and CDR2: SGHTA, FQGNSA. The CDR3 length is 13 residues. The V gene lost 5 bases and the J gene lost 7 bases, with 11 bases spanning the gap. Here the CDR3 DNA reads TGTGCCAGCAGCCAGGGAATGGACGGGGAGCTGTTTTTT. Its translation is CASSQGMDGELFF.

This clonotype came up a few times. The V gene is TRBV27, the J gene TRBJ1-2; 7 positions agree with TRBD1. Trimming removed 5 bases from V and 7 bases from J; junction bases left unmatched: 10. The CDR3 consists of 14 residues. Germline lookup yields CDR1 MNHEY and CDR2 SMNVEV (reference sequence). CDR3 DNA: TGTGCCAGCAGTAACAGGGGCCGGTCGGGTGGCTACACCTTC. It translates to CASSNRGRSGGYTF.

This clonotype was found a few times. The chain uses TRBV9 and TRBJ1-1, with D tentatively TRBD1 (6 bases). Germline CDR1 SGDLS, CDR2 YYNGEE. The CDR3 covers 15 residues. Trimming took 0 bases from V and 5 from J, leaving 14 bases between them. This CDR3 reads CASSVGGRGTTEAFF. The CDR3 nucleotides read TGTGCCAGCAGCGTAGGTGGCAGGGGCACTACTGAAGCTTTCTTT.

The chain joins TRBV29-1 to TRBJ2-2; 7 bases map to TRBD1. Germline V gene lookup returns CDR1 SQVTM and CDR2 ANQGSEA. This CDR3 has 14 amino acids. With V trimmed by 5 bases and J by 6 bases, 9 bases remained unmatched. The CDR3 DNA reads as TGCAGCGTTAGCCAGGCCCAGGGGGCCGGGGAGCTGTTTTTT. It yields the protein CSVSQAQGAGELFF.

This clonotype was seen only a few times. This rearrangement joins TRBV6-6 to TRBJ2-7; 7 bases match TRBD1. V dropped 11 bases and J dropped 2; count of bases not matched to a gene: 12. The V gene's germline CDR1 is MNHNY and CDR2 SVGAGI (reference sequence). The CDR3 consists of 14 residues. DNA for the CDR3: TGTGCCTCAAGCCGGGGTGGGACAGCCTACGAGCAGTACTTC. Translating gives CASSRGGTAYEQYF.

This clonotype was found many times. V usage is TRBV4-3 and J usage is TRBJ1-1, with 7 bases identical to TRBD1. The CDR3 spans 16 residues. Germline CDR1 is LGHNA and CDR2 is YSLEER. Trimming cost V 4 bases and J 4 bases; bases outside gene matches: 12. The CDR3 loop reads CASSPRATGTTTEAFF. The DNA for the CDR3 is TGCGCCAGCAGCCCTAGGGCGACAGGGACCACCACTGAAGCTTTCTTT.

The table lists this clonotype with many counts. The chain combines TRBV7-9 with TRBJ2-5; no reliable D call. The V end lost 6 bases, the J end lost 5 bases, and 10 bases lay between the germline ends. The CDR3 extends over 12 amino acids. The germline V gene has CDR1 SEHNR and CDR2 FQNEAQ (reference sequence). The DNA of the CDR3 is TGTGCCAGCAGGCCCTCTTCGGAGACCCAGTACTTC. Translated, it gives CASRPSSETQYF.

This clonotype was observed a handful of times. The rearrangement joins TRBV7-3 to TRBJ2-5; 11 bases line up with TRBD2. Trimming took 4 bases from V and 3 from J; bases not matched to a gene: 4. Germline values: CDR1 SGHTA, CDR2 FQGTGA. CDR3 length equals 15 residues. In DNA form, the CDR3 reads TGTGCCAGCAGCTCCTCGGGACTAGCGGAAGAGACCCAGTACTTC. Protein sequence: CASSSSGLAEETQYF.

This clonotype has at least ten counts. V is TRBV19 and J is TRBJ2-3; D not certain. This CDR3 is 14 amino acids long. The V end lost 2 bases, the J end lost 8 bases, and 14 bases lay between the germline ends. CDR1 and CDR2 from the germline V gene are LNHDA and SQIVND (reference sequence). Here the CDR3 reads CASSISFSTGTQYF. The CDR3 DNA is TGTGCCAGTAGTATATCATTTTCGACGGGTACGCAGTATTTT.

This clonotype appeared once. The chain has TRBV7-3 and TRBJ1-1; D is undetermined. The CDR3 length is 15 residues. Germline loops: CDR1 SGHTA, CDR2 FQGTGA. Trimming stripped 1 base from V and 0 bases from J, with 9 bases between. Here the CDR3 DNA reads TGTGCCAGCAGCTTAAATCTGCTCGTGAACACTGAAGCTTTCTTT. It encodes CASSLNLLVNTEAFF.

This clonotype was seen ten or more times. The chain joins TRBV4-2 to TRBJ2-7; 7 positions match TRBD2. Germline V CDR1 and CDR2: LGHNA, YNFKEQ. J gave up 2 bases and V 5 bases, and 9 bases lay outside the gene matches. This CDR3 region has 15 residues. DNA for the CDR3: TGTGCCAGCAGCAACCAGGCTAGCGGAGCCTACGAGCAGTACTTC. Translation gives CASSNQASGAYEQYF.

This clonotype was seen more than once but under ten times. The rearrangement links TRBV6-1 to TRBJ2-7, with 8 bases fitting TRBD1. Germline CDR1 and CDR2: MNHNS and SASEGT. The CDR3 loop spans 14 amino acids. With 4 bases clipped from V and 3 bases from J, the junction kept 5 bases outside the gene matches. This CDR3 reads CASSGDRMVYEQYV. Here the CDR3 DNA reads TGTGCCAGCAGTGGGGACAGGATGGTCTACGAGCAGTACGTC.

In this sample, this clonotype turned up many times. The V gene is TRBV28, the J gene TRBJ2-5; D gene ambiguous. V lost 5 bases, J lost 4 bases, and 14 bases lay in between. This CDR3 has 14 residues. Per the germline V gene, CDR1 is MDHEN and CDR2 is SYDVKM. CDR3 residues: CASSPLAYTETQYF. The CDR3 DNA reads TGTGCCAGCAGTCCTCTGGCATACACAGAGACCCAGTACTTC.

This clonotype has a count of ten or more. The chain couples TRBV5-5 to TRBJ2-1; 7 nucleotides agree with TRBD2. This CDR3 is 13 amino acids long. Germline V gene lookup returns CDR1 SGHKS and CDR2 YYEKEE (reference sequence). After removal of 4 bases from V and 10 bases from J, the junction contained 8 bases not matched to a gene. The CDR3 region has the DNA TGTGCCAGCAGCCCCCTAGCGGAAAACGAGCAGTTCTTC. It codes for CASSPLAENEQFF.

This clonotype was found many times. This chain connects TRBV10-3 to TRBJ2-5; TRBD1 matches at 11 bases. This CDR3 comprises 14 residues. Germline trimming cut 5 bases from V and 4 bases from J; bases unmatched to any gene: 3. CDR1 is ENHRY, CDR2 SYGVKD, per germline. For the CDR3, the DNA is TGTGCCATCAGTAGGACAGGGGGCCGAGAGACCCAGTACTTC. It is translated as CAISRTGGRETQYF.

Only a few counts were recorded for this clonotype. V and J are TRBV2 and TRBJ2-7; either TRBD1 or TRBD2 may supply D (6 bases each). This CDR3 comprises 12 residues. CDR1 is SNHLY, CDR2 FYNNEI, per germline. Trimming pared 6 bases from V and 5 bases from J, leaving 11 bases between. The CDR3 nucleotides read TGTGCCAGCAGAGGGGGGATCGACGAGCAGTACGTC. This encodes CASRGGIDEQYV.

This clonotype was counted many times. Here the CDR3 DNA reads TGTGCCATCAGTCAGGATCCCGTAGGTGAGCAGTTCTTC. It yields the protein CAISQDPVGEQFF. The V gene is TRBV10-3, the J gene TRBJ2-1; D is ambiguous. V was cut by 5 bases and J by 9 bases, with 14 bases left in between. The CDR3 spans 13 residues. Germline V gene sequence: CDR1 ENHRY, CDR2 SYGVKD.

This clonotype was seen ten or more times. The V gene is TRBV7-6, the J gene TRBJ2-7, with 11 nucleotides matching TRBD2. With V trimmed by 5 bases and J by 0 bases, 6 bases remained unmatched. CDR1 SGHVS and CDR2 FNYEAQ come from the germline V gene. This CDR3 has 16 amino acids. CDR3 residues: CASSSISGGASYEQYF. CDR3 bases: TGTGCCAGCAGCAGTATTAGCGGGGGGGCCTCCTACGAGCAGTACTTC.

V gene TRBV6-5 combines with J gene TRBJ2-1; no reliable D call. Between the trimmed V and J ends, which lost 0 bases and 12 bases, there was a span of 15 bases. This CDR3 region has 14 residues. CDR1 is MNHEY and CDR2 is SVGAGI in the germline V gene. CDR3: CASSYSKTAKGQFF. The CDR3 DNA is TGTGCCAGCAGTTACTCGAAAACGGCCAAGGGGCAGTTCTTC.